In its sample, the clone carrying this TCR beta chain was seen many times. Patients showing uncontrolled infection, other autoimmune disease, pregnancy or lactation were ineligible. V dropped 2 bases and J dropped 0; count of bases not matched to a gene: 1. The CDR3 loop spans 15 amino acids. The germline gives CDR1 SGHDN, CDR2 FVKESK. The entry originates in a study of T cells in Graves' hyperthyroidism and ophthalmopathy. RNA transcripts yielded amplified TCR beta CDR3 regions. HTBI primers drove first-round RT-PCR of the TCR CDR3. In TCRdb, the multiplex PCR reads were re-called with MiXCR into one record per CDR3 protein. The table includes 530,000 or so distinct CDR3 sequences, approximately 25% detected once.

Input material: blood. This sequence joins TRBV14 and TRBJ2-5; 9 nucleotides line up with TRBD2. This TCR was recovered from a woman in her twenties or thirties with Graves' ophthalmopathy. The CDR3 here is CASSQLAGNQETQYF. The CDR3, as DNA: TGTGCCAGCAGCCAACTAGCGGGGAACCAAGAGACCCAGTACTTC.